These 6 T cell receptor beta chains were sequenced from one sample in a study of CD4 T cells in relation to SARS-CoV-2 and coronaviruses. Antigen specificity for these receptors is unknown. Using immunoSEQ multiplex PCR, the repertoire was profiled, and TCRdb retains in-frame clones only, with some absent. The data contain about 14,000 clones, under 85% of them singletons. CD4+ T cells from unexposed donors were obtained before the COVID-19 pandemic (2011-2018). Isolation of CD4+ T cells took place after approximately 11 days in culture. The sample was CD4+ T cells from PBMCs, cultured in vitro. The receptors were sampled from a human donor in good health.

The CDR3 DNA sequence: TGCAGCGTTGCCCCTCGGCTAGCGGGAGGCTACGAGCAGTACTTC. The encoded protein is CSVAPRLAGGYEQYF. The chain combines TRBV29-1 with TRBJ2-7, with 11 positions matching TRBD2. The trim removed 4 bases at V and 3 bases at J, leaving 8 bases unmatched. The germline CDR1 and CDR2 sequences are SQVTM and ANQGSEA. The CDR3 covers 15 residues.

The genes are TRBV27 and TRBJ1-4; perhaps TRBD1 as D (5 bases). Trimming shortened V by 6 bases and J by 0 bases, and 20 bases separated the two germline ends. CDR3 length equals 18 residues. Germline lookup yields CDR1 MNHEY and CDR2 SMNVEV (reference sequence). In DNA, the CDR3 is TGTGCCAGCAGGCGAGACTTGAGGGGCGTTGCAACTAATGAAAAACTGTTTTTT. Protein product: CASRRDLRGVATNEKLFF.

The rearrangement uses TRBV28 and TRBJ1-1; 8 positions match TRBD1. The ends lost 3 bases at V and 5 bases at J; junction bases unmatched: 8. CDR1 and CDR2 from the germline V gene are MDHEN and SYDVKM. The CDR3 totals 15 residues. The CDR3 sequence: CASSFDRGGGTEAFF. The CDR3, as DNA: TGTGCCAGCAGTTTCGACAGGGGAGGAGGTACTGAAGCTTTCTTT.

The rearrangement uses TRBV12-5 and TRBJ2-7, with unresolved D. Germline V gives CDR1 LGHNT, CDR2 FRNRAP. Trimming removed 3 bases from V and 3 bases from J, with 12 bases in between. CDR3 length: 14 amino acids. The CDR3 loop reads CASGFFPQNYEQYF. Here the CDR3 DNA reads TGTGCTAGTGGTTTTTTCCCCCAGAACTACGAGCAGTACTTC.

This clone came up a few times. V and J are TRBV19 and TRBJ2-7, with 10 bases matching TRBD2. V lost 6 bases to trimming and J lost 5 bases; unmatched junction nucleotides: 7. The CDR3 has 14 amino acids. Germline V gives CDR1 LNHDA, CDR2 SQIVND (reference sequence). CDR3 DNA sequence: TGTGCCAGTAGCCAAACTAGCGGGGTCCACGAGCAGTACTTC. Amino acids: CASSQTSGVHEQYF.

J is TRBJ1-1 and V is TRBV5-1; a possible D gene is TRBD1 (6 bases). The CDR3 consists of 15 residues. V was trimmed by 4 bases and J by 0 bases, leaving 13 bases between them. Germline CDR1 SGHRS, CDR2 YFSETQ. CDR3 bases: TGCGCCAGCAGCCTTGCCGGGACAATGAACACTGAAGCTTTCTTT. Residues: CASSLAGTMNTEAFF.